One and the same sample provided the 32 T cell receptor beta chains below, sequenced in a study of T cells in Graves' hyperthyroidism and ophthalmopathy. It was RNA transcripts that yielded the amplified TCR beta CDR3 regions. HTBI primers were the set used in a first-round RT-PCR of the TCR CDR3. TCRdb ran MiXCR on the multiplex PCR reads and lists one entry per CDR3 protein. Here the sample spans under 650,000 distinct CDR3 sequences, about a sixth being singletons. Material: blood. Receptors originate from a woman between 25 and 40 years old with Graves' hyperthyroidism.

This clonotype was detected many times. The chain has TRBV7-9 and TRBJ2-7; 9 nucleotides line up with TRBD2. CDR3 length: 15 residues. V shed 6 bases and J 2 bases; nucleotides not matched to a gene: 8. Per germline, CDR1 SEHNR and CDR2 FQNEAQ (reference sequence). This chain's CDR3 is CASRAGTSRTYEQYF. CDR3 DNA sequence: TGTGCCAGCAGGGCCGGGACTAGCAGAACCTACGAGCAGTACTTC.

The J gene is TRBJ2-6, the V gene TRBV5-1, with D perhaps TRBD1 (6 bases). This CDR3 spans 16 amino acids. V was cut by 4 bases and J by 4 bases, with 15 bases left in between. Germline loops: CDR1 SGHRS, CDR2 YFSETQ. This chain's CDR3 is CASSTSSGDGANVLTF. In DNA, the CDR3 is TGCGCCAGCAGCACCTCTTCAGGGGACGGGGCCAACGTCCTGACTTTC. The whole variable domain, remainder taken from reference TRBV5-1 and TRBJ2-6, is KAGVTQTPRYLIKTRGQQVTLSCSPISGHRSVSWYQQTPGQGLQFLFEYFSETQRNKGNFPGRFSGRQFSNSRSEMNVSTLELGDSALYLCASSTSSGDGANVLTFGAGSRLTVL.

This clonotype has only a few counts. The chain joins TRBV2 to TRBJ2-1; D call uncertain. Germline V gives CDR1 SNHLY, CDR2 FYNNEI. Trimming left V 10 bases short and J 7 bases short, with 14 bases between. The CDR3 length is 12 residues. The CDR3 bases are TGTGCCAATCCAACCGACGTTAATGAGCAGTTCTTC. The encoded protein is CANPTDVNEQFF.

The gene calls are TRBV9 and TRBJ2-6; D unclear. V dropped 3 bases and J dropped 0 bases, with 19 bases sitting between them. CDR1 is SGDLS and CDR2 is YYNGEE in the germline V gene. The CDR3 is 19 residues long. This CDR3 reads CASSAPSRPPRSGANVLTF. As DNA, the CDR3 is TGTGCCAGCAGCGCGCCCTCCCGGCCTCCCCGCTCTGGGGCCAACGTCCTGACTTTC.

The V and J genes are TRBV13 and TRBJ1-1, with 7 bases matching TRBD1. V lost 5 bases to trimming and J lost 7 bases; unmatched junction nucleotides: 7. The CDR3 runs 13 residues. Germline V lookup: CDR1 PRHDT, CDR2 FYEKMQ (reference sequence). CDR3 DNA sequence: TGTGCCAGCAGCGGAGGACAGGCGGATGAAGCTTTCTTT. Translated: CASSGGQADEAFF.

This clonotype was detected many times. The chain recombines TRBV7-9 with TRBJ2-1; 8 nucleotides line up with TRBD1. The CDR3 covers 16 residues. J gave up 6 bases and V 5 bases, and 12 bases lay outside the gene matches. Looked up from germline, CDR1 is SEHNR and CDR2 is FQNEAQ (reference sequence). The CDR3: CASSHTGTGVSNEQFF. The CDR3 DNA follows: TGTGCCAGCAGCCACACCGGGACAGGAGTGTCCAATGAGCAGTTCTTC.

The table lists this clonotype with a few counts. The chain joins TRBV7-8 to TRBJ2-1; 9 bases match TRBD2. Unmatched junction bases numbered 4, after V lost 1 base and J lost 6 bases. CDR3 size: 15 residues. Germline CDR1 reads SGHVS; CDR2 reads FQNEAQ. The CDR3 here is CASSLDLTSGNEQFF. In DNA form, the CDR3 reads TGTGCCAGCAGCTTAGATTTGACTAGCGGCAATGAGCAGTTCTTC.

This clonotype was recorded many times. The rearrangement joins TRBV6-5 to TRBJ2-1, with 12 nucleotides matching TRBD2. The CDR3 spans 16 residues. The V gene's germline CDR1 is MNHEY and CDR2 SVGAGI. The junction had 9 bases not matched to a gene; V was cut back by 2 bases and J by 10 bases. The CDR3 DNA follows: TGTGCCAGCAGTTACGGTCCTAGCGGGAGGGCCGGGGAGCAGTTCTTC. It yields the protein CASSYGPSGRAGEQFF.

This clonotype has ten or more counts. The chain links TRBV7-8 to TRBJ2-4; 13 nucleotides align to TRBD2. Looked up from germline, CDR1 is SGHVS and CDR2 is FQNEAQ. Trimming at V came to 0 bases and at J to 0 bases, leaving 5 bases not matched to a gene. The CDR3 extends over 19 amino acids. CDR3 in DNA: TGTGCCAGCAGCTTAGCGGGACTAGCGGGAAAACGAGCCAAAAACATTCAGTACTTC. The encoded protein is CASSLAGLAGKRAKNIQYF.

In its sample, this clonotype was seen a few times. The chain recombines TRBV27 with TRBJ2-2; TRBD1 agrees at 8 bases. This CDR3 is 20 amino acids long. CDR1 is MNHEY, CDR2 SMNVEV, per germline (reference sequence). With 5 bases clipped from V and 4 bases from J, the junction kept 21 bases outside the gene matches. CDR3 loop: CASSGGAGGAGTPVTGELFF. The CDR3 bases are TGTGCCAGCAGTGGAGGGGCAGGGGGCGCGGGTACGCCGGTCACCGGGGAGCTGTTTTTT.

Ten or more counts support this clonotype. This rearrangement joins TRBV6-1 to TRBJ1-5; D may be TRBD1 (6 bases). Trimming left V 1 base short and J 5 bases short, with 9 bases between. This CDR3 has 14 residues. Germline V gives CDR1 MNHNS, CDR2 SASEGT. The CDR3 reads CASSEEQGYQPQHF. The CDR3 bases are TGTGCCAGCAGTGAAGAGCAGGGGTATCAGCCCCAGCATTTT.

The gene calls are TRBV6-1 and TRBJ1-1, with D maybe TRBD1 (6 bases). Germline lookup yields CDR1 MNHNS and CDR2 SASEGT. The CDR3 has 13 amino acids. V lost 7 bases to trimming and J lost 1 base, with 10 bases between them. The CDR3 is CASTGGQNTEAFF. The CDR3 DNA reads as TGTGCCAGCACCGGGGGACAGAACACTGAAGCTTTCTTT.

In its sample, this clonotype was seen many times. V is TRBV7-8 and J is TRBJ2-7, with D possibly matching TRBD1 (6 bases). The CDR3 spans 14 residues. The V and J ends lost 4 bases and 2 bases respectively, with 12 bases between them. Germline CDR1 is SGHVS and CDR2 is FQNEAQ. Here the CDR3 DNA reads TGTGCCAGCAGCTCCTGGACAGAGGCCTACGAGCAGTACTTC. Protein product: CASSSWTEAYEQYF.

In this sample, this clonotype turned up a few times. V gene TRBV20-1 combines with J gene TRBJ1-1; possible D gene TRBD1, 5 bases. The CDR3 loop spans 14 amino acids. V lost 7 bases and J lost 4, with 19 bases in between. Germline CDR1 is DFQATT and CDR2 is SNEGSKA (reference sequence). The CDR3 region is CSGVGRPLPTEAFF. The CDR3 DNA reads TGCAGTGGCGTGGGACGTCCCCTGCCCACTGAAGCTTTCTTT.

Turning to this clonotype: One base away lies a much larger clone, so this may be a sequencing read error. V usage is TRBV5-4 and J usage is TRBJ1-1; weak D call: TRBD1 (6 bases). There are 13 residues in the CDR3. The germline gives CDR1 SGHNT, CDR2 YYREEE (reference sequence). CDR3 loop: CTSSLGGTGEAFF. The DNA for the CDR3 is TGTACCAGCAGCTTAGGGGGTACCGGCGAAGCTTTCTTT.

V is TRBV7-3 and J is TRBJ2-2, with TRBD2 as a possible D gene (6 bases). The CDR3 length is 16 residues. V dropped 0 bases and J dropped 1 base, with 9 bases sitting between them. CDR1 and CDR2 (germline): SGHTA, FQGTGA. The CDR3 reads CASSLTLAVNTGELFF. The CDR3 DNA follows: TGTGCCAGCAGCTTAACGTTAGCGGTGAACACCGGGGAGCTGTTTTTT.

The sample holds many counts of this clonotype. V gene TRBV6-2 or TRBV6-3 combines with J gene TRBJ2-1; D remains ambiguous. The CDR3 consists of 13 residues. The germline V gene has CDR1 MNHEY and CDR2 SVGEGT. V lost 8 bases to trimming and J lost 0 bases, with 8 bases between them. In DNA, the CDR3 is TGTGCCAGCGAGGCCATCTCCTACAATGAGCAGTTCTTC. As protein: CASEAISYNEQFF.

This clonotype was detected ten times or more. The CDR3 DNA sequence: TGTGCCAGCAGGCCGCCGGGACTAGCGGATGATACGCAGTATTTT. It yields the protein CASRPPGLADDTQYF. The chain combines TRBV12-3 or TRBV12-4 with TRBJ2-3; 11 bases line up with TRBD2. V dropped 6 bases and J dropped 6; count of bases not matched to a gene: 8. The CDR3 extends over 15 amino acids.

The table lists this clonotype with many counts. The rearrangement joins TRBV28 to TRBJ1-4, with D hard to call. Per the germline V gene, CDR1 is MDHEN and CDR2 is SYDVKM. V was pared by 4 bases and J by 8 bases, with 8 bases between. The CDR3 has 12 amino acids. The CDR3 reads CASSSREEKLFF. Here the CDR3 DNA reads TGTGCCAGCAGTTCTAGGGAGGAAAAACTGTTTTTT.

This clonotype was detected ten times or more. The V gene is TRBV7-2, the J gene TRBJ2-1; the D is unclear. This CDR3 comprises 13 residues. The V gene's germline CDR1 is SGHTA and CDR2 FQGNSA. V was shortened by 2 bases and J by 6 bases, with 8 bases between the two germline ends. CDR3 nucleotides: TGTGCCAGCAGCTTAAAACCCCCCAATGAGCAGTTCTTC. This encodes CASSLKPPNEQFF.

The sample holds a few counts of this clonotype. This chain connects TRBV12-5 to TRBJ2-3; no clear D. The CDR3 is made up of 12 amino acids. V was cut by 4 bases and J by 2 bases, with 4 bases left in between. Germline CDR1 is LGHNT and CDR2 is FRNRAP. Here the CDR3 reads CASGSPTDTQYF. The CDR3 nucleotides are TGTGCTAGTGGTTCCCCCACAGATACGCAGTATTTT.

V and J are TRBV28 and TRBJ1-4; the match to TRBD1 covers 9 bases. CDR1 MDHEN and CDR2 SYDVKM come from the germline V gene. The CDR3 loop spans 15 amino acids. V lost 5 bases to trimming and J lost 8 bases; unmatched junction nucleotides: 9. The CDR3 DNA follows: TGTGCCAGCAGTCAAAGGACAGGGGATGGCGAAAAACTGTTTTTT. Protein sequence: CASSQRTGDGEKLFF.

This rearrangement joins TRBV11-2 to TRBJ2-5; 8 nucleotides agree with TRBD2. This CDR3 is built from 13 residues. Germline CDR1 is SGHAT and CDR2 is FQNNGV. Trimming at V came to 3 bases and at J to 7 bases, leaving 4 bases not matched to a gene. This chain's CDR3 is CASSFGTSGTQYF. CDR3 bases: TGTGCCAGCAGCTTCGGCACTAGCGGGACCCAGTACTTC.

This clonotype showed up just a few times. V and J are TRBV14 and TRBJ2-1, with 10 positions matching TRBD2. Germline CDR1 is SGHDN and CDR2 is FVKESK. The V and J ends lost 0 bases and 9 bases, in that order; junction bases with no gene match: 11. CDR3 size: 17 residues. The CDR3 protein is CASSQDIAVAGGSEQFF. The CDR3 nucleotides read TGTGCCAGCAGCCAAGATATCGCGGTAGCGGGAGGTAGTGAGCAGTTCTTC.

J is TRBJ2-7 and V is TRBV20-1; D might be TRBD1 (6 bases). The CDR3 sequence is 14 residues long. Trimming took 0 bases from V and 2 from J, leaving 11 bases between them. CDR1 is DFQATT, CDR2 SNEGSKA, per germline (reference sequence). This CDR3 reads CSARDWGRTYEQYF. The CDR3 DNA follows: TGCAGTGCTAGAGATTGGGGGCGAACCTACGAGCAGTACTTC.

This rearrangement joins TRBV6-2 or TRBV6-3 to TRBJ2-1; D is possibly TRBD2 (5 bases). The CDR3 spans 14 residues. Deletions cut 2 bases from V and 4 bases from J, with 9 bases between. From germline, CDR1 is MNHEY and CDR2 SVGEGT. CDR3 nucleotide sequence: TGTGCCAGCAGTTACGGGCTAGCTTACAATGAGCAGTTCTTC. This gives the protein CASSYGLAYNEQFF.

V usage is TRBV19 and J usage is TRBJ1-5; D is possibly TRBD1 (6 bases). CDR1 is LNHDA, CDR2 SQIVND, per germline (reference sequence). V shed 7 bases and J shed 0 bases, with 13 bases lying between them. The length of the CDR3 is 15 residues. CDR3 residues: CASILEGDSNQPQHF. Written as DNA, the CDR3 is TGTGCCAGTATATTGGAGGGGGATAGCAATCAGCCCCAGCATTTT.

Ten or more counts support this clonotype. The rearrangement joins TRBV6-1 to TRBJ2-5; possibly TRBD2 for D (6 bases). This CDR3 is 14 amino acids long. V was clipped by 3 bases and J by 5 bases, with 13 bases between them. Germline V CDR1 and CDR2: MNHNS, SASEGT. The CDR3 DNA reads TGTGCCAGCAGTGATGGGGGGAGCCGGGAGACCCAGTACTTC. Translation: CASSDGGSRETQYF.

This chain uses TRBV7-9 with TRBJ2-5; 10 bases agree with TRBD2. The V segment lost 5 bases and the J segment 4 bases; nucleotides outside the gene matches: 10. CDR3 length: 16 amino acids. Germline V gene sequence: CDR1 SEHNR, CDR2 FQNEAQ (reference sequence). The CDR3 loop reads CASSPGLAGVIETQYF. The CDR3 region has the DNA TGTGCCAGCAGCCCCGGGCTAGCGGGAGTGATAGAGACCCAGTACTTC. Based on the CDR3 plus reference TRBV7-9 and TRBJ2-5, the full variable domain is DTGVSQNPRHKITKRGQNVTFRCDPISEHNRLYWYRQTLGQGPEFLTYFQNEAQLEKSRLLSDRFSAERPKGSFSTLEIQRTEQGDSAMYLCASSPGLAGVIETQYFGPGTRLLVL.

Ten or more counts support this clonotype. V usage is TRBV7-2 and J usage is TRBJ1-3; 7 bases agree with TRBD1. After removal of 5 bases from V and 7 bases from J, the junction contained 5 bases not matched to a gene. The CDR3 consists of 13 residues. Germline loops: CDR1 SGHTA, CDR2 FQGNSA. CDR3 sequence: CASSATGLNTIYF. The CDR3 nucleotides are TGTGCCAGCAGCGCGACAGGGTTGAACACCATATATTTT.

A note on this clonotype: A read error is possible here, since a much larger clone lies one base away. J is TRBJ2-7 and V is TRBV20-1, with D possibly TRBD1 on 6 matching bases. This CDR3 has 15 residues. Germline CDR1 is DFQATT and CDR2 is SNEGSKA (reference sequence). This CDR3 reads CSARALQGTRNERYF. In DNA form, the CDR3 reads TGCAGTGCTAGAGCCCTACAGGGAACGAGGAACGAGCGGTACTTC.

The chain is built from TRBV19 and TRBJ1-5; possible D gene TRBD1, 5 bases. Germline V gene sequence: CDR1 LNHDA, CDR2 SQIVND (reference sequence). The germline V and J ends were trimmed by 8 bases and 1 base, with 9 bases remaining between them. The CDR3 is 13 amino acids. Here the CDR3 DNA reads TGTGCCAGTGAGGGGTTCAGCAATCAGCCCCAGCATTTT. Its translation: CASEGFSNQPQHF. The complete variable domain, with remaining parts taken from reference TRBV19 and TRBJ1-5, reads DGGITQSPKYLFRKEGQNVTLSCEQNLNHDAMYWYRQDPGQGLRLIYYSQIVNDFQKGDIAEGYSVSREKKESFPLTVTSAQKNPTAFYLCASEGFSNQPQHFGDGTRLSIL.